This entry describes one T cell receptor (beta chain). The record originates from a study of T cell responses to AZD1222 COVID-19 vaccine. Deletions cut 7 bases from V and 3 bases from J, with 13 bases between. Per the germline V gene, CDR1 is SQVTM and CDR2 is ANQGSEA. The CDR3 consists of 12 residues. TCRdb's copy holds only in-frame clones and misses some; the assay was immunoSEQ multiplex PCR. This sample has about 160,000 clones, with roughly 93% found just once. The sequence derives from an adult in good health. This sample comprised peripheral blood, obtained on day 0 of AZD1222 vaccination. The gene calls are TRBV29-1 and TRBJ2-7, with D possibly being TRBD1 (6 bases). CDR3 residues: CSALNRVYEQYF. CDR3 bases: TGCAGCGCCCTGAACAGGGTCTACGAGCAGTACTTC.